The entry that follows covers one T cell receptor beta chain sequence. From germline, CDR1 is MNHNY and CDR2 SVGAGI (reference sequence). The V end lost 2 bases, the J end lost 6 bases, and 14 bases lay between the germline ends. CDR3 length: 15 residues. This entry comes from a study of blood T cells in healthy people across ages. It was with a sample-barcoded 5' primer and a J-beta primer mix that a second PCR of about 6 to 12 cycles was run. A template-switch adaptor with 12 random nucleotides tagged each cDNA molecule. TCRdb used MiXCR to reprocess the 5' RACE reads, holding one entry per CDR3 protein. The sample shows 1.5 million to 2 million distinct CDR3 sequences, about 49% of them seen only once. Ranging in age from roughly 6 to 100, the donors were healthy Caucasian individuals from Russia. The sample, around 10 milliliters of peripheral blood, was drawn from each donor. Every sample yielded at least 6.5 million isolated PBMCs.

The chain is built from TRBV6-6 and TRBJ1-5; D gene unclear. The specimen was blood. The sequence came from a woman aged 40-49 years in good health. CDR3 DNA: TGTGCCAGCAGTTACGCTGACCGGTCGGGTCAGCCCCAGCATTTT. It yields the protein CASSYADRSGQPQHF.